Shown below are 9 T cell receptor beta chains from a single sample sequenced in a study of regulatory T cells in long-lasting Graves disease. Building the TCR beta libraries relied on iRepertoire HTBI primers, and CDR3 regions underwent Arm-PCR. MiXCR, applied by TCRdb to the multiplex PCR reads, yields one record per CDR3 protein. The table shows under 450,000 distinct CDR3 sequences, with approximately 12% occurring only once. Time point in this sample: newly diagnosed GD, antithyroid drugs for less than 3 months. RNA from PBMCs was the source of the TCR library. These same data were also listed under a study on T cells in Graves' hyperthyroidism and ophthalmopathy.

Sequencing used peripheral blood mononuclear cells (PBMCs), obtained at new diagnosis, from a patient treated with antithyroid drugs. The receptors shown here come from a woman aged 18-29 years with Graves disease.

This clonotype was detected many times. The chain has TRBV7-8 and TRBJ1-2; 7 bases are shared with TRBD1. The V gene's germline CDR1 is SGHVS and CDR2 FQNEAQ. CDR3 length: 14 residues. V lost 5 bases and J lost 3; bases outside the gene matches: 6. Written as DNA, the CDR3 is TGTGCCAGCAGCCCCCGACAGGGATACTATGGCTACACCTTC. It is translated as CASSPRQGYYGYTF.

This clonotype was recorded many times. The chain uses TRBV6-6 and TRBJ1-5; perhaps TRBD1 as D (5 bases). V lost 0 bases and J 4 bases, leaving 10 bases between the germline ends. This CDR3 has 15 amino acids. Germline-derived CDR1 and CDR2 are MNHNY and SVGAGI (reference sequence). The CDR3 bases are TGTGCCAGCAGTTACTCGAGCAGGGCGAATCAGCCCCAGCATTTT. It encodes CASSYSSRANQPQHF.

This clonotype came up many times. This chain uses TRBV6-2 or TRBV6-3 with TRBJ1-2, with D tentatively TRBD1 (6 bases). Trimming pared 2 bases from V and 4 bases from J, leaving 14 bases between. The CDR3 is made up of 15 amino acids. Looked up from germline, CDR1 is MNHEY and CDR2 is SVGEGT. As DNA, the CDR3 is TGTGCCAGCAGTTACGGGGGGACAAGAAGCTATGGCTACACCTTC. Translation gives CASSYGGTRSYGYTF.

This clonotype was counted at least ten times. The chain employs TRBV27 and TRBJ2-7, with D hard to call. V lost 5 bases to trimming and J lost 0 bases, with 14 bases between them. The germline V gene encodes CDR1 MNHEY and CDR2 SMNVEV (reference sequence). This CDR3 is built from 15 residues. CDR3 bases: TGTGCCAGCAGTCTGCAGGCATTTAGCTCCTACGAGCAGTACTTC. Amino acids: CASSLQAFSSYEQYF.

The chain carries TRBV7-2 and TRBJ2-5; TRBD2 agrees at 8 bases. Trimming at V came to 3 bases and at J to 5 bases, leaving 20 bases not matched to a gene. CDR1 and CDR2 from the germline V gene are SGHTA and FQGNSA. The CDR3 covers 19 residues. The CDR3 nucleotides read TGTGCCAGCAGCTTCAACCGGATTTGGCGGGGGGACCCCCGGGAGACCCAGTACTTC. Its protein is CASSFNRIWRGDPRETQYF. Variable domain in full (rest from reference TRBV7-2 and TRBJ2-5): GAGVSQSPSNKVTEKGKDVELRCDPISGHTALYWYRQSLGQGLEFLIYFQGNSAPDKSGLPSDRFSAERTGGSVSTLTIQRTQQEDSAVYLCASSFNRIWRGDPRETQYFGPGTRLLVL.

This clonotype has at least ten counts. This sequence joins TRBV20-1 and TRBJ2-4; D not certain. The ends were cut back, 1 base at V and 7 bases at J, with 11 bases in the middle. CDR3 length equals 13 residues. Germline V gives CDR1 DFQATT, CDR2 SNEGSKA (reference sequence). The CDR3 nucleotides read TGCAGTGCTAGAGTCGGTAGTTTCAACATTCAGTACTTC. Its translation: CSARVGSFNIQYF.

Many counts were recorded for this clonotype. The gene calls are TRBV28 and TRBJ2-7, with a tentative D call TRBD1 (6 bases). The germline V and J ends were trimmed by 7 bases and 3 bases, with 16 bases remaining between them. CDR1 MDHEN and CDR2 SYDVKM come from the germline V gene. The CDR3 totals 14 residues. Written as DNA, the CDR3 is TGTGCCAGCAACGCACCGGGACAAGTCTACGAGCAGTACTTC. Protein sequence: CASNAPGQVYEQYF.

The chain carries TRBV10-3 and TRBJ2-5, with TRBD2 matching over 11 bases. V lost 4 bases to trimming and J lost 4 bases; unmatched junction nucleotides: 8. The CDR3 has 16 residues. Germline assignment: CDR1 ENHRY and CDR2 SYGVKD. The CDR3 region has the DNA TGTGCCATCAGTGGCACGGTAGCGGGGGGGATAGAGACCCAGTACTTC. Amino acid sequence: CAISGTVAGGIETQYF.

About this clonotype: A much larger clonotype is one base distant, so this may be a read error. The chain links TRBV6-2 or TRBV6-3 to TRBJ2-1; possibly TRBD1 for D (6 bases). Germline assignment: CDR1 MNHEY and CDR2 SVGEGT. With 5 bases removed from V and 7 bases from J, the gap between germline ends came to 12 bases. The CDR3 has 13 residues. The CDR3 DNA is TGTGCCAGCAGTGAAGGGGGTAAAAATGAGCAGTTCTTC. Amino acid sequence: CASSEGGKNEQFF.